This TCR beta chain is drawn from a study of OX40 agonist ivuxolimab in advanced cancers. General study findings and limits: Also present in some nonresponders was a low level of normalized T-cell clonal expansion.

Trimming left V 5 bases short and J 2 bases short, with 24 bases between. The CDR3 is 18 residues long. The germline gives CDR1 KGHSH, CDR2 LQKENI. Comments on this clone: Antigen specificity is unknown.

At cycle 4 day 1, cycle 7 day 1, and baseline, blood was sampled. Clones were sequenced by immunoSEQ multiplex PCR, and TCRdb holds only the in-frame ones, with some missing. There are about 61,000 clones in the sample; roughly four fifths occur only once, and approximately 3.5% lies in the top ten. The sequencing here drew on CD4+ or CD8+ T cells sorted from blood, taken in a trial of the OX40 agonist ivuxolimab. The clonotype comes from an adult with an advanced solid tumor such as melanoma, head and neck, liver or kidney cancer. V usage is TRBV18 and J usage is TRBJ2-5; D is unclear. CDR3 in amino acids: CASSAGPNLKTYQETQYF. The CDR3 coding sequence is TGTGCCAGCTCAGCCGGCCCCAATTTGAAGACTTATCAAGAGACCCAGTACTTC.